The T cell receptor beta chain described here comes from a study of neurological immune-mediated disorders. The CDR3 covers 15 residues. J lost 0 bases, V lost 3 bases, and 0 bases had no gene match. Germline assignment: CDR1 SGHAT and CDR2 FQNNGV. Each CDR3 protein gets one entry after TCRdb re-called the 5' RACE reads with MiXCR. The top ten clones hold 23% of a sample with roughly 30,000 distinct CDR3 sequences, roughly 4.4% of them seen once. Ten or more counts support this clonotype. Input material: PBMCs. The genes are TRBV11-2 and TRBJ2-1, with 9 positions matching TRBD1. This clonotype was sampled from a man aged 18 to 30 in good health. The CDR3: CASSLDRGSYNEQFF. CDR3 in DNA: TGTGCCAGCAGCTTGGACAGGGGCTCCTACAATGAGCAGTTCTTC.